One sample yielded the 13 T cell receptor beta chains listed below, sequenced in a study of cytomegalovirus exposure and HLA in healthy donors. The PCR used 60 Vbeta and 13 Jbeta primers. The assay was immunoSEQ multiplex PCR, and TCRdb's table has in-frame clones only and misses some. In the table there are 100,000 to 130,000 clones, 81% of which are singletons. The sample comprised PBMCs. The receptors shown here come from a man aged 25-40 years in good health and CMV-seronegative.

The V call is TRBV4-2, the J call TRBJ2-3, with D perhaps TRBD2 (6 bases). The V end lost 4 bases, the J end lost 4 bases, and 21 bases lay between the germline ends. The germline gives CDR1 LGHNA, CDR2 YNFKEQ. The CDR3 is made up of 17 amino acids. The CDR3 spells CASSPRTTSSDADTQYF. For the CDR3, the DNA is TGTGCCAGCAGCCCCCGGACCACATCTAGCGACGCAGATACGCAGTATTTT.

This rearrangement joins TRBV7-6 to TRBJ2-2; perhaps TRBD1 as D (6 bases). Between the trimmed V and J ends, which lost 1 base and 1 base, there was a span of 10 bases. Germline CDR1 is SGHVS and CDR2 is FNYEAQ. The CDR3 covers 16 residues. CDR3 DNA: TGTGCCAGCAGCTTAGTGGGGACACTGAACACCGGGGAGCTGTTTTTT. Amino acid sequence: CASSLVGTLNTGELFF.

This chain connects TRBV6-5 to TRBJ1-5, with 9 positions matching TRBD1. The J segment lost 4 bases and the V segment lost 6 bases, leaving 7 bases of the junction unmatched. This CDR3 region has 15 residues. Germline V CDR1 and CDR2: MNHEY, SVGAGI. The CDR3: CASSKDRGGNQPQHF. The CDR3 nucleotides read TGTGCCAGCAGCAAGGACAGGGGTGGAAATCAGCCCCAGCATTTT.

The chain links TRBV14 to TRBJ2-2; 7 bases agree with TRBD1. CDR1 and CDR2 (germline): SGHDN, FVKESK. V dropped 7 bases and J dropped 4; count of bases not matched to a gene: 9. The CDR3 length is 15 residues. The CDR3 protein is CASTNAGGFTGELFF. As DNA, the CDR3 is TGTGCCAGCACCAACGCAGGGGGTTTCACCGGGGAGCTGTTTTTT. Full variable domain (outside the CDR3, taken from reference TRBV14 and TRBJ2-2): EAGVTQFPSHSVIEKGQTVTLRCDPISGHDNLYWYRRVMGKEIKFLLHFVKESKQDESGMPNNRFLAERTGGTYSTLKVQPAELEDSGVYFCASTNAGGFTGELFFGEGSRLTVL.

This rearrangement joins TRBV2 to TRBJ1-2; 9 bases agree with TRBD1. Per germline, CDR1 SNHLY and CDR2 FYNNEI. V was clipped by 6 bases and J by 8 bases; unmatched bases: 10. This CDR3 spans 14 amino acids. The CDR3 bases are TGTGCCAGCAGGGATACAGGGGGCGCGGGGGGCTACACCTTC. This translates into CASRDTGGAGGYTF.

This clone was recorded once. The genes are TRBV28 and TRBJ2-3; D is unclear. Trimming shortened V by 6 bases and J by 7 bases, and 14 bases separated the two germline ends. In germline, CDR1 is MDHEN, CDR2 SYDVKM. The CDR3 loop spans 13 amino acids. CDR3 sequence: CASRPELVYTQYF. The CDR3 nucleotides read TGTGCCAGCAGACCTGAACTCGTCTATACGCAGTATTTT.

The V and J genes are TRBV18 and TRBJ2-5; the match to TRBD1 covers 11 bases. The CDR3 is 14 amino acids. V was clipped by 3 bases and J by 4 bases; unmatched bases: 1. Germline V gene data show CDR1 as KGHSH and CDR2 as LQKENI. The CDR3 spells CASSPGQGGETQYF. CDR3 nucleotide sequence: TGTGCCAGCTCACCGGGACAGGGGGGAGAGACCCAGTACTTC.

The chain couples TRBV27 to TRBJ2-7, with 8 positions matching TRBD1. The V and J ends lost 5 bases and 1 base, in that order; junction bases with no gene match: 1. Germline values: CDR1 MNHEY, CDR2 SMNVEV (reference sequence). The CDR3 is made up of 13 amino acids. CDR3 residues: CASSRDRSYEQYF. Here the CDR3 DNA reads TGTGCCAGCAGTCGGGACAGGTCCTACGAGCAGTACTTC.

The chain's CDR3 is CASSLEAGSPGELFF. The CDR3 coding sequence is TGCGCCAGCAGCTTGGAAGCGGGGTCCCCCGGGGAGCTGTTTTTT. The rearrangement links TRBV5-1 to TRBJ2-2; 7 nucleotides match TRBD2. Germline CDR1 SGHRS, CDR2 YFSETQ. J gave up 6 bases and V 0 bases, and 5 bases lay outside the gene matches. The CDR3 loop spans 15 amino acids.

This clone showed up just a few times. This chain joins TRBV6-5 and TRBJ1-1; D may be TRBD1 (5 bases). Trimming took 8 bases from V and 0 from J, leaving 7 bases between them. The CDR3 is 12 residues long. Per the germline V gene, CDR1 is MNHEY and CDR2 is SVGAGI. Here the CDR3 DNA reads TGTGCCAGCCGGGGGATGAACACTGAAGCTTTCTTT. Residues: CASRGMNTEAFF.

The rearrangement uses TRBV7-9 and TRBJ2-1; tentatively, D is TRBD1 (6 bases). CDR3 length equals 15 residues. Deletions cut 5 bases from V and 8 bases from J, with 19 bases between. The germline CDR1 and CDR2 sequences are SEHNR and FQNEAQ (reference sequence). The CDR3 nucleotides are TGTGCCAGCAGCCCCCCGGGACAAGGAGATTATGAGCAGTTCTTC. Its translation is CASSPPGQGDYEQFF.

The J gene is TRBJ1-1, the V gene TRBV10-3; D may be TRBD1 (5 bases). Germline CDR1 reads ENHRY; CDR2 reads SYGVKD. The CDR3 spans 14 residues. Trimming removed 7 bases from V and 0 bases from J, with 12 bases in between. The CDR3 bases are TGTGCCATCAACGCTCAGGGTCTGAACACTGAAGCTTTCTTT. Translation gives CAINAQGLNTEAFF.

This chain joins TRBV2 and TRBJ2-3; 16 positions match TRBD2. Unmatched junction bases numbered 2, after V lost 1 base and J lost 4 bases. The CDR3 extends over 17 amino acids. Germline assignment: CDR1 SNHLY and CDR2 FYNNEI. The CDR3 here is CASSEVGLAGGPDTQYF. The CDR3 DNA reads as TGTGCCAGCAGTGAAGTGGGACTAGCGGGGGGGCCAGATACGCAGTATTTT. Full variable domain (missing parts from reference TRBV2 and TRBJ2-3): EPEVTQTPSHQVTQMGQEVILRCVPISNHLYFYWYRQILGQKVEFLVSFYNNEISEKSEIFDDQFSVERPDGSNFTLKIRSTKLEDSAMYFCASSEVGLAGGPDTQYFGPGTRLTVL.